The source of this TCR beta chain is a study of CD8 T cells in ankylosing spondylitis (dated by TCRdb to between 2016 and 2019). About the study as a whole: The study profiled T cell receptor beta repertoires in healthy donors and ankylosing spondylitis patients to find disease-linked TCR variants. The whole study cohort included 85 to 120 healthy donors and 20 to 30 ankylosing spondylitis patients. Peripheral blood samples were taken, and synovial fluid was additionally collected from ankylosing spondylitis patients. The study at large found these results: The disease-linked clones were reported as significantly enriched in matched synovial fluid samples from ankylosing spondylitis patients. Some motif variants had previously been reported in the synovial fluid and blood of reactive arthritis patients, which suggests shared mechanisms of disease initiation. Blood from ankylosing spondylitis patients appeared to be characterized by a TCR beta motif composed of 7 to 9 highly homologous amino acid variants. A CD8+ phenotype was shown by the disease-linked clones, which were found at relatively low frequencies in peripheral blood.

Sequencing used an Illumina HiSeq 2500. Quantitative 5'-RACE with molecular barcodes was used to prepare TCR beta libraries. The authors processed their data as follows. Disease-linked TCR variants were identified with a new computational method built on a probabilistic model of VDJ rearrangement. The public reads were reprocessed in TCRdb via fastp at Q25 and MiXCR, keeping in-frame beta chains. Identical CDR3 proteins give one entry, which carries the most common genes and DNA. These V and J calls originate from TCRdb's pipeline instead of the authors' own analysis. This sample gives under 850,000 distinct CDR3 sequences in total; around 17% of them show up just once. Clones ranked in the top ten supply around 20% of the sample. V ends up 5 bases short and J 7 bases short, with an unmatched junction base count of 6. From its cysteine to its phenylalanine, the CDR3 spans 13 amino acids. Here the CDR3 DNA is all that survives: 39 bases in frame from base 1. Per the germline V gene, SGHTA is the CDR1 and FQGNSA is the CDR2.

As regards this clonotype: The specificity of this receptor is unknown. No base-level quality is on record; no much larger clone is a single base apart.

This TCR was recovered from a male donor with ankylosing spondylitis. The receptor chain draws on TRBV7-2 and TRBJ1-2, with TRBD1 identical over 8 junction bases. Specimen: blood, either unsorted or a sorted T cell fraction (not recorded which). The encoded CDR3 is CASSPDREGGYTF. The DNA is TGTGCCAGCAGCCCGGACAGGGAGGGTGGCTACACCTTC.